The next 20 T cell receptor beta chains were all read from a single sample in a study of T-cell reconstitution after alpha-beta-depleted transplantation in children. Unique molecular identifiers featured in how the TCRbeta library was prepared. TCRdb reanalysed the PCR reads using MiXCR and keeps one entry per CDR3 protein. The sample lists 440,000 or so distinct CDR3 sequences; about 45% were seen once. This sample comprised PBMCs, obtained before TCRalphabeta/CD19-depleted stem cell transplant. The origin of the receptors is a girl aged 2 to 10 with aplastic anemia, due to receive a stem cell transplant.

The chain has TRBV5-1 and TRBJ2-3; TRBD2 agrees at 15 bases. The V segment lost 3 bases and the J segment 4 bases; nucleotides outside the gene matches: 12. Germline assignment: CDR1 SGHRS and CDR2 YFSETQ. The CDR3 extends over 19 amino acids. This CDR3 is CASSSGLAGGSRNSDTQYF. DNA of the CDR3: TGCGCCAGCAGCTCCGGACTAGCGGGAGGGTCAAGGAATTCAGATACGCAGTATTTT.

The chain links TRBV28 to TRBJ2-4; 10 bases are shared with TRBD2. V shed 6 bases and J 7 bases; nucleotides not matched to a gene: 12. This CDR3 has 16 amino acids. Germline V lookup: CDR1 MDHEN, CDR2 SYDVKM. This CDR3 is CASSLGSVSGRNIQYF. The CDR3 DNA is TGTGCCAGCAGCCTAGGTAGTGTTAGCGGGAGGAACATTCAGTACTTC.

The V call is TRBV28, the J call TRBJ2-7, with TRBD2 identical over 7 bases. CDR3 length: 14 amino acids. Germline V CDR1 and CDR2: MDHEN, SYDVKM. Trimming at V came to 6 bases and at J to 2 bases, leaving 7 bases not matched to a gene. In DNA form, the CDR3 reads TGTGCCAGCAGGACACTAGCGTTGGCCTACGAGCAGTACTTC. It specifies CASRTLALAYEQYF.

V and J are TRBV5-1 and TRBJ1-2; D not certain. CDR1 and CDR2 from the germline V gene are SGHRS and YFSETQ. The CDR3 length is 12 residues. The V and J ends lost 4 bases and 7 bases respectively, with 11 bases between them. CDR3 bases: TGCGCCAGCAGCGACACTACAGCTGGCTACACCTTC. Encoded protein: CASSDTTAGYTF.

The rearrangement uses TRBV14 and TRBJ2-1; 9 nucleotides line up with TRBD2. Germline CDR1 SGHDN, CDR2 FVKESK. The CDR3 loop spans 16 amino acids. The V and J ends lost 0 bases and 12 bases, in that order; junction bases with no gene match: 12. CDR3 sequence: CASSQDGDSGRFVQFF. CDR3 coding DNA: TGTGCCAGCAGCCAAGATGGTGATAGCGGGAGATTTGTGCAGTTCTTC.

This clonotype was detected a few times. The chain recombines TRBV20-1 with TRBJ2-3, with D tentatively TRBD2 (6 bases). V lost 3 bases, J lost 2 bases, and 15 bases lay in between. Germline-derived CDR1 and CDR2 are DFQATT and SNEGSKA (reference sequence). The CDR3 covers 15 residues. CDR3 region: CSARDPTRFTDTQYF. CDR3 bases: TGCAGTGCTAGGGACCCGACTAGATTCACAGATACGCAGTATTTT.

This clonotype was seen repeatedly, ten times or more. The V call is TRBV10-3, the J call TRBJ2-1; D is possibly TRBD1 or TRBD2 (5 bases each). V shed 10 bases and J shed 5 bases, with 12 bases lying between them. Germline CDR1 and CDR2: ENHRY and SYGVKD. This CDR3 contains 12 residues. The CDR3 spells CATRDPNNEQFF. The CDR3 DNA is TGTGCCACCAGGGACCCCAACAATGAGCAGTTCTTC.

This clonotype was seen repeatedly, ten times or more. The V call is TRBV4-1, the J call TRBJ2-5; a weak D match, TRBD2 (5 bases). The V end lost 3 bases, the J end lost 1 base, and 12 bases lay between the germline ends. From germline, CDR1 is MGHRA and CDR2 YSYEKL. The CDR3 has 15 residues. The CDR3 loop is CASSQSGRGQETQYF. CDR3 sequence (DNA): TGCGCCAGCAGCCAGTCCGGACGGGGCCAAGAGACCCAGTACTTC.

The DNA for the CDR3 is TGTGCCAGCAGGGGAGGGGTTGGCAATCAGCCCCAGCATTTT. Its translation is CASRGGVGNQPQHF. The rearrangement links TRBV27 to TRBJ1-5; tentatively, D is TRBD1 (5 bases). Deletions cut 6 bases from V and 2 bases from J, with 11 bases between. From germline, CDR1 is MNHEY and CDR2 SMNVEV (reference sequence). The CDR3 spans 14 residues.

This clonotype appeared many times. The chain joins TRBV20-1 to TRBJ2-2, with no clear D. CDR1 is DFQATT and CDR2 is SNEGSKA in the germline V gene (reference sequence). The CDR3 consists of 13 residues. V lost 1 base and J lost 6, with 9 bases in between. CDR3 sequence (DNA): TGCAGTGCTAGAGTCCAGGAGCCCGGGGAGCTGTTTTTT. This sequence encodes CSARVQEPGELFF.

The chain employs TRBV28 and TRBJ2-7, with D unresolved. This CDR3 is 11 amino acids long. CDR1 is MDHEN, CDR2 SYDVKM, per germline. Trimming took off 3 bases at V and 7 bases at J, with 7 bases between the two ends. The CDR3 sequence is CASSFLGEQYF. CDR3 sequence (DNA): TGTGCCAGCAGTTTCTTAGGAGAGCAGTACTTC.

The chain couples TRBV10-3 to TRBJ2-7, with TRBD1 matching 9 bases. The ends lost 4 bases at V and 7 bases at J; junction bases unmatched: 5. This CDR3 is 13 amino acids long. CDR1 is ENHRY and CDR2 is SYGVKD in the germline V gene. DNA of the CDR3: TGTGCCATCAGTGGGGGACAGGGCCGTGAGCAGTACTTC. Encoded protein: CAISGGQGREQYF.

J is TRBJ1-4 and V is TRBV4-1; D not resolved. V lost 7 bases and J lost 7, with 16 bases in between. This CDR3 comprises 14 residues. CDR1 and CDR2 from the germline V gene are MGHRA and YSYEKL. This chain's CDR3 is CASKYGGVGEKLFF. The CDR3 nucleotides read TGCGCCAGCAAATACGGCGGGGTGGGTGAAAAACTGTTTTTT.

The chain has TRBV19 and TRBJ2-7, with 7 bases identical to TRBD1. Germline V CDR1 and CDR2: LNHDA, SQIVND (reference sequence). The CDR3 runs 13 residues. V lost 10 bases and J lost 6; bases outside the gene matches: 12. The CDR3 DNA follows: TGTGCCACCTTTCCGGAAGGGGGCGGCGAGCAGTACTTC. Residues: CATFPEGGGEQYF.

This clonotype was counted between two and nine times. The J gene is TRBJ2-3, the V gene TRBV11-2; D tentatively fits TRBD1 or TRBD2 (5 bases each). Deletions cut 2 bases from V and 0 bases from J, with 9 bases between. The germline gives CDR1 SGHAT, CDR2 FQNNGV. The CDR3 has 15 residues. The CDR3, as DNA: TGTGCCAGCAGCTTATCGGGGCAGAGCACAGATACGCAGTATTTT. The encoded protein is CASSLSGQSTDTQYF.

This clonotype was seen more than once but under ten times. The chain uses TRBV5-1 and TRBJ2-3, with TRBD2 identical over 7 bases. J was trimmed by 0 bases and V by 4 bases; bases with no gene match: 8. The CDR3 contains 16 residues. Germline values: CDR1 SGHRS, CDR2 YFSETQ. DNA of the CDR3: TGCGCCAGCAGCCCTCCCCGGGACTATAGCACAGATACGCAGTATTTT. Translating it yields CASSPPRDYSTDTQYF.

This clonotype was seen more than once but under ten times. The chain combines TRBV4-2 with TRBJ2-1, with 8 nucleotides matching TRBD1. The CDR3 runs to 15 residues. The germline gives CDR1 LGHNA, CDR2 YNFKEQ. Trimming took 7 bases from V and 2 from J; bases not matched to a gene: 7. The CDR3 is CASTDSDRAYNEQFF. The CDR3 region has the DNA TGTGCCAGCACGGACTCGGACAGGGCCTACAATGAGCAGTTCTTC.

The J gene is TRBJ2-1, the V gene TRBV20-1; possible D gene TRBD2, 7 bases. CDR3 length: 15 amino acids. V was trimmed by 6 bases and J by 6 bases, leaving 21 bases between them. Germline V gene data show CDR1 as DFQATT and CDR2 as SNEGSKA (reference sequence). The CDR3 DNA follows: TGCAGTGCGACCCGCGGGGGACACCCTACCAATGAGCAGTTCTTC. It yields the protein CSATRGGHPTNEQFF.

This chain connects TRBV5-1 to TRBJ2-7, with D tentatively TRBD1 or TRBD2 (5 bases each). Between the trimmed V and J ends, which lost 4 bases and 1 base, there was a span of 12 bases. The CDR3 is made up of 14 amino acids. Germline-derived CDR1 and CDR2 are SGHRS and YFSETQ. The CDR3, as DNA: TGCGCCAGCAGCGTCCGGGACGGGTCCTACGAGCAGTACTTC. Its translation: CASSVRDGSYEQYF. The full variable domain, rest sourced from reference TRBV5-1 and TRBJ2-7, is KAGVTQTPRYLIKTRGQQVTLSCSPISGHRSVSWYQQTPGQGLQFLFEYFSETQRNKGNFPGRFSGRQFSNSRSEMNVSTLELGDSALYLCASSVRDGSYEQYFGPGTRLTVT.

The chain employs TRBV20-1 and TRBJ1-6; the match to TRBD1 covers 10 bases. J lost 9 bases, V lost 6 bases, and 5 bases had no gene match. CDR1 DFQATT and CDR2 SNEGSKA come from the germline V gene (reference sequence). This CDR3 comprises 13 residues. The CDR3 loop reads CSAEDRGSSPLHF. In nucleotides, the CDR3 is TGCAGTGCAGAGGACAGGGGGTCTTCACCCCTCCACTTT.